The TCR beta chain described here comes from a study of shared clonotypes between healthy human individuals. Study-wide results and limits: Non-shared clonotypes were found to have lower generation probabilities than the clonotypes that were shared by all four of the sorted-subset donors. Naive CD4 clonotypes overlapped across several donors at around 4.7%.

CDR1 and CDR2 from the germline V gene are LNHDA and SQIVND (reference sequence). The length of the CDR3 is 16 residues. The germline V and J ends were trimmed by 3 bases and 1 base, with 10 bases remaining between them. Each cell subset's genomic DNA was divided evenly among several immunoSEQ plates. Here immunoSEQ multiplex PCR was the method, and the copy in TCRdb shows in-frame clones only, minus some. The sample lists about 2.2 million clones; 93% were seen once. This clone occurred once. The antigen is undetermined. Positive CCR7 selection of CD45RO-negative cells yielded the naive CD8 cells, and terminally differentiated effector memory CD45RA+ cells were excluded. Caucasian adults living in Nashville, Tennessee, provided all samples.

What was sequenced was naive CD8+ T cells from PBMCs. The source of this sequence is a man younger than 30 in good health. Some clones in this sample may be carry-over from other donors' samples. V gene TRBV19 combines with J gene TRBJ2-6, with D possibly being TRBD1 (5 bases). The CDR3 nucleotides are TGTGCCAGTAGTATTCAGGGAATGTCTGGGGCCAACGTCCTGACTTTC. This sequence encodes CASSIQGMSGANVLTF.